Following are 18 T cell receptor beta chains from one sample sequenced in a study of OX40 agonist ivuxolimab in advanced cancers. Method: immunoSEQ multiplex PCR; TCRdb's copy keeps in-frame clones and lacks some. The sample has almost 80,000 clones, less than 85% seen once. The sequencing here drew on CD4+ or CD8+ T cells sorted from blood, taken in a trial of the OX40 agonist ivuxolimab. The source of these receptors is an adult with an advanced solid tumor such as melanoma, head and neck, liver or kidney cancer.

This rearrangement joins TRBV6-6 to TRBJ1-1; TRBD1 aligns across 10 bases. Germline V gene lookup returns CDR1 MNHNY and CDR2 SVGAGI (reference sequence). With V trimmed by 7 bases and J by 5 bases, 13 bases remained unmatched. This CDR3 has 16 amino acids. CDR3 sequence reads: CASKHPPGQGSTEAFF. In nucleotides, the CDR3 is TGTGCCAGCAAACACCCACCGGGACAGGGGAGTACTGAAGCTTTCTTT.

The chain joins TRBV4-1 to TRBJ1-2; 7 bases fit TRBD1. The germline CDR1 and CDR2 sequences are MGHRA and YSYEKL. This CDR3 has 16 amino acids. The V gene end was trimmed by 3 bases and the J gene end by 7 bases; junction bases not matched to a gene: 14. Here the CDR3 reads CASSHLTGEGESGYTF. The CDR3 region has the DNA TGCGCCAGCAGCCACCTAACAGGGGAGGGCGAGAGTGGCTACACCTTC.

V and J are TRBV28 and TRBJ1-3; a possible D gene is TRBD1 (5 bases). V was pared by 5 bases and J by 4 bases, with 21 bases between. This CDR3 is 17 amino acids long. CDR1 is MDHEN, CDR2 SYDVKM, per germline. The CDR3 bases are TGTGCCAGCAGTGGAGGGGACCGCGACCCCAGAGGAAACACCATATATTTT. Its protein is CASSGGDRDPRGNTIYF. The entire variable domain, with the rest obtained from reference TRBV28 and TRBJ1-3, is as follows: DVKVTQSSRYLVKRTGEKVFLECVQDMDHENMFWYRQDPGLGLRLIYFSYDVKMKEKGDIPEGYSVSREKKERFSLILESASTNQTSMYLCASSGGDRDPRGNTIYFGEGSWLTVV.

This chain joins TRBV7-2 and TRBJ1-2; no reliable D call. Trimming stripped 5 bases from V and 7 bases from J, with 20 bases between. Germline loops: CDR1 SGHTA, CDR2 FQGNSA. This CDR3 spans 15 amino acids. In nucleotides, the CDR3 is TGTGCCAGCAGCCGAACATCTACAGTATCTGGTGGCTACACCTTC. Encoded protein: CASSRTSTVSGGYTF.

V usage is TRBV29-1 and J usage is TRBJ2-4; D may be TRBD1 or TRBD2 (6 bases each). Deletions cut 0 bases from V and 3 bases from J, with 12 bases between. This CDR3 contains 15 residues. CDR1 SQVTM and CDR2 ANQGSEA come from the germline V gene. The CDR3: CSVEEAKGGKNIQYF. The CDR3 DNA reads as TGCAGCGTTGAAGAGGCTAAGGGGGGCAAAAACATTCAGTACTTC.

The J gene is TRBJ2-5, the V gene TRBV5-1; maybe TRBD2 (6 bases). Deletions cut 5 bases from V and 1 base from J, with 9 bases between. Germline CDR1 and CDR2: SGHRS and YFSETQ. The length of the CDR3 is 13 residues. CDR3 residues: CASSRDSQETQYF. The DNA for the CDR3 is TGCGCCAGCAGTAGGGACTCCCAAGAGACCCAGTACTTC.

This clone was recorded a few times. The chain couples TRBV11-2 to TRBJ1-2; 12 nucleotides match TRBD1. Germline loops: CDR1 SGHAT, CDR2 FQNNGV. The junction had 6 bases not matched to a gene; V was cut back by 0 bases and J by 7 bases. This CDR3 comprises 16 residues. The CDR3 is CASSLDWGQGASGYTF. The CDR3 bases are TGTGCCAGCAGCTTAGATTGGGGACAGGGGGCGTCTGGCTACACCTTC.

The chain links TRBV29-1 to TRBJ1-1, with D unclear. Germline CDR1 reads SQVTM; CDR2 reads ANQGSEA. The CDR3 runs to 11 residues. Trimming took off 3 bases at V and 11 bases at J, with 13 bases between the two ends. CDR3 residues: CSVDDRLQAFF. In nucleotides, the CDR3 is TGCAGCGTTGATGATCGACTCCAGGCTTTCTTT.

The genes are TRBV7-8 and TRBJ1-2, with TRBD1 identical over 10 bases. In germline, CDR1 is SGHVS, CDR2 FQNEAQ. V gave up 3 bases and J gave up 5 bases; unmatched junction bases: 3. This CDR3 has 14 amino acids. The CDR3 is CASSLDRGSYGYTF. DNA for the CDR3: TGTGCCAGCAGCTTGGACAGGGGGTCTTATGGCTACACCTTC.

This clone ranks as medium-sized. This rearrangement joins TRBV7-9 to TRBJ2-7; 9 bases are a match to TRBD2. This CDR3 has 13 residues. CDR1 is SEHNR and CDR2 is FQNEAQ in the germline V gene (reference sequence). V shed 5 bases, J shed 9 bases, and the junction held 8 bases outside the gene matches. The CDR3 loop reads CASSPLAGIGQYF. The CDR3 DNA reads as TGTGCCAGCAGCCCCCTAGCGGGAATAGGGCAGTACTTC.

V gene TRBV6-5 combines with J gene TRBJ1-4, with 7 bases that match TRBD1. The trim removed 3 bases at V and 7 bases at J, leaving 8 bases unmatched. The CDR3 runs 15 residues. Per the germline V gene, CDR1 is MNHEY and CDR2 is SVGAGI. The DNA of the CDR3 is TGTGCCAGCAGTTATTATCTGACAGGGAGTGAAAAACTGTTTTTT. This encodes CASSYYLTGSEKLFF.

The V call is TRBV4-1, the J call TRBJ2-5, with 9 bases lining up with TRBD2. CDR3 length: 14 amino acids. The germline V gene encodes CDR1 MGHRA and CDR2 YSYEKL. V lost 1 base to trimming and J lost 5 bases; unmatched junction nucleotides: 2. Here the CDR3 DNA reads TGCGCCAGCAGCCAAGGGCGGGGGGGTGAGACCCAGTACTTC. Translated: CASSQGRGGETQYF.

The chain uses TRBV4-2 and TRBJ2-4; no clear D. Trimming took off 0 bases at V and 1 base at J, with 10 bases between the two ends. CDR1 LGHNA and CDR2 YNFKEQ come from the germline V gene. There are 16 residues in the CDR3. The CDR3 DNA reads TGTGCCAGCAGCCAAGATCTTGACCAGGCCAAAAACATTCAGTACTTC. It yields the protein CASSQDLDQAKNIQYF.

The chain links TRBV5-1 to TRBJ2-1; D is unclear. Per the germline V gene, CDR1 is SGHRS and CDR2 is YFSETQ. This CDR3 is built from 15 residues. Deletions cut 0 bases from V and 6 bases from J, with 13 bases between. DNA of the CDR3: TGCGCCAGCAGCTTGGCGGCAGTTTATGGCAATGAGCAGTTCTTC. This encodes CASSLAAVYGNEQFF.

This chain links TRBV6-5 with TRBJ2-5, with 7 bases lining up with TRBD2. The CDR3 runs to 13 residues. CDR1 is MNHEY, CDR2 SVGAGI, per germline. V was pared by 8 bases and J by 5 bases, with 8 bases of the junction left unmatched. CDR3 sequence (DNA): TGTGCCAGCGCCCGCGGGAGAAAGGAGACCCAGTACTTC. This gives the protein CASARGRKETQYF.

The rearrangement joins TRBV28 to TRBJ1-2, with D unresolved. The CDR3 runs 14 residues. V was shortened by 1 base and J by 3 bases, with 9 bases between the two germline ends. CDR1 and CDR2 (germline): MDHEN, SYDVKM. The DNA for the CDR3 is TGTGCCAGCAGTTTATCGGGCGGGTACTATGGCTACACCTTC. This encodes CASSLSGGYYGYTF.

This chain uses TRBV2 with TRBJ2-3; 8 nucleotides match TRBD1. CDR1 is SNHLY and CDR2 is FYNNEI in the germline V gene. V lost 6 bases to trimming and J lost 1 base; unmatched junction nucleotides: 9. The CDR3 covers 16 residues. The CDR3: CASRETGGRGTDTQYF. CDR3 in DNA: TGTGCCAGCAGGGAAACAGGGGGAAGAGGCACAGATACGCAGTATTTT.

V gene TRBV13 combines with J gene TRBJ2-3; TRBD1 might be the D (6 bases). The CDR3 spans 16 residues. The V end lost 7 bases, the J end lost 0 bases, and 17 bases lay between the germline ends. Germline CDR1 and CDR2: PRHDT and FYEKMQ (reference sequence). DNA for the CDR3: TGTGCCAGCACCAAATTTGGGGGCGGAAGCACAGATACGCAGTATTTT. Its translation is CASTKFGGGSTDTQYF.